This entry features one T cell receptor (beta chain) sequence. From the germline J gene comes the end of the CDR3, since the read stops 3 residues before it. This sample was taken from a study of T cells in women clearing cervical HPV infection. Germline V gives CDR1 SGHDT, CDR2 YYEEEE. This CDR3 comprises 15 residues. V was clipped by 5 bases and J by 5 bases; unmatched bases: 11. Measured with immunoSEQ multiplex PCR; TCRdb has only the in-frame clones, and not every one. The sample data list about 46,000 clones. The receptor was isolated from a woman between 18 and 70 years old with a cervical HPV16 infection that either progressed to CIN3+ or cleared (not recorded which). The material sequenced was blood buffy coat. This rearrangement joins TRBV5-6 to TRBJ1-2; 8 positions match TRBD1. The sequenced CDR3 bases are TGTGCCAGCAGGGTGACAGGGGCCGGAGTTTATGGC. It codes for CASRVTGAGVYG. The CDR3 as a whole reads CASRVTGAGVYGYTF.